Shown below are 18 T cell receptor beta chains from a single sample sequenced in a study of cytomegalovirus exposure and HLA in healthy donors. The PCR ran on 60 Vbeta and 13 Jbeta primers. Data came from immunoSEQ multiplex PCR; TCRdb stores just in-frame clones and leaves some out. The sample contains hundreds of thousands of clones, 80% to 90% of which appear only once. Sequencing was performed on PBMCs. All receptors come from a woman younger than 30 in good health and CMV-seronegative.

The rearrangement joins TRBV23-1 to TRBJ1-2; 9 nucleotides align to TRBD1. TRBV23-1 qualifies as an ORF whose function is uncertain. The length of the CDR3 is 14 residues. After removal of 2 bases from V and 6 bases from J, the junction contained 4 bases not matched to a gene. CDR3 in DNA: TGCGCCAGCAGTCAAACAGGGGGCGCGCATGGCTACACCTTC. It is translated as CASSQTGGAHGYTF.

The V gene is TRBV19, the J gene TRBJ2-1; 8 bases map to TRBD2. Trimming took 8 bases from V and 0 from J; bases not matched to a gene: 9. The V gene's germline CDR1 is LNHDA and CDR2 SQIVND (reference sequence). The CDR3 consists of 16 residues. The CDR3 DNA follows: TGTGCCAGTTCCCGAGGGGGGACTAGCTCCTACAATGAGCAGTTCTTC. Protein sequence: CASSRGGTSSYNEQFF.

This clone showed up just once. CDR3 amino acids: CASSENGGGTDTQYF. The DNA of the CDR3 is TGTGCCAGCAGCGAGAACGGGGGGGGCACAGATACGCAGTATTTT. This rearrangement joins TRBV11-2 to TRBJ2-3, with 8 positions matching TRBD2. Germline CDR1 and CDR2: SGHAT and FQNNGV. V lost 5 bases, J lost 1 base, and 5 bases stayed unmatched. The CDR3 runs 15 residues.

The gene calls are TRBV19 and TRBJ2-3; no firm D call. Per germline, CDR1 LNHDA and CDR2 SQIVND (reference sequence). The CDR3 consists of 12 residues. Trimming pared 5 bases from V and 2 bases from J, leaving 5 bases between. This chain's CDR3 is CASSPTTDTQYF. CDR3 DNA sequence: TGTGCCAGTAGTCCTACCACAGATACGCAGTATTTT.

The rearrangement joins TRBV7-3 to TRBJ2-1; 9 bases fit TRBD1. Germline loops: CDR1 SGHTA, CDR2 FQGTGA. J was trimmed by 1 base and V by 5 bases; bases with no gene match: 9. The CDR3 is 17 residues long. The chain's CDR3 is CASSAYPGTGSYNEQFF. The CDR3 DNA reads as TGTGCCAGCAGCGCCTACCCCGGGACAGGGTCCTACAATGAGCAGTTCTTC.

V usage is TRBV11-2 and J usage is TRBJ2-5; 11 positions agree with TRBD2. Per germline, CDR1 SGHAT and CDR2 FQNNGV. CDR3 size: 14 residues. Trimming at V came to 6 bases and at J to 4 bases, leaving 4 bases not matched to a gene. CDR3 in DNA: TGTGCCAGCAGTCCACTAGCGGGGGTAGAGACCCAGTACTTC. It is translated as CASSPLAGVETQYF.

This clone occurred once. This chain links TRBV10-3 with TRBJ1-1, with 9 positions matching TRBD1. The CDR3 contains 14 residues. V lost 4 bases and J lost 1; bases outside the gene matches: 1. Germline V gene sequence: CDR1 ENHRY, CDR2 SYGVKD. As DNA, the CDR3 is TGTGCCATCAGTGGGGGACAGGGGAACACTGAAGCTTTCTTT. Protein product: CAISGGQGNTEAFF.

V gene TRBV18 combines with J gene TRBJ1-1, with 10 nucleotides matching TRBD1. Per germline, CDR1 KGHSH and CDR2 LQKENI. This CDR3 is built from 16 residues. V was clipped by 2 bases and J by 1 base; unmatched bases: 4. Written as DNA, the CDR3 is TGTGCCAGCTCACCAGACAGGGGGCTATGGAACACTGAAGCTTTCTTT. Protein sequence: CASSPDRGLWNTEAFF.

The chain links TRBV6-1 to TRBJ1-2, with D perhaps TRBD1 (5 bases). V lost 5 bases and J 4 bases, leaving 17 bases between the germline ends. CDR3 length: 15 amino acids. Germline CDR1 reads MNHNS; CDR2 reads SASEGT. The CDR3 reads CASSRGGGKGYGYTF. The DNA for the CDR3 is TGTGCCAGCAGTCGGGGGGGAGGTAAGGGCTATGGCTACACCTTC.

The J gene is TRBJ2-1, the V gene TRBV18; TRBD2 is a possible D gene (6 bases). Trimming took 3 bases from V and 8 from J, leaving 11 bases between them. CDR3 length: 13 amino acids. CDR1 and CDR2 (germline): KGHSH, LQKENI. The CDR3 loop is CASSPHSGDEQFF. For the CDR3, the DNA is TGTGCCAGCTCACCCCATAGCGGTGATGAGCAGTTCTTC.

The chain employs TRBV18 and TRBJ2-5; 12 bases are a match to TRBD2. The end of the DNA fits TRBJ2-7 better, so the J call may be wrong. The CDR3 sequence is 17 residues long. CDR1 KGHSH and CDR2 LQKENI come from the germline V gene. This CDR3 reads CASSPRLLAGGSYEQYF. The CDR3 DNA reads as TGTGCCAGCTCACCACGGTTACTAGCGGGGGGATCCTACGAGCAGTACTTC.

On this clone: The junction differs from germline at one of its ends, possibly a read error. In the same sample, other DNA sequences code for this CDR3. The chain carries TRBV27 and TRBJ1-6; TRBD1 is a possible D gene (6 bases). Germline lookup yields CDR1 MNHEY and CDR2 SMNVEV (reference sequence). The CDR3 sequence is 16 residues long. The CDR3 DNA reads as TGTGCCAGCAGTTTGAAGACAGGAGGCAATAATTCCCCCCTCCACTTT. Translating it yields CASSLKTGGNNSPLHF.

The chain is built from TRBV30 and TRBJ2-5; unclear D gene. CDR1 and CDR2 (germline): GTSNPN, SVGIG (reference sequence). The CDR3 contains 13 residues. Trimming shortened V by 2 bases and J by 1 base, and 8 bases separated the two germline ends. The chain's CDR3 is CAWSKRAQETQYF. The DNA for the CDR3 is TGTGCCTGGAGTAAGAGAGCCCAAGAGACCCAGTACTTC.

This sequence joins TRBV5-1 and TRBJ2-7; 8 nucleotides agree with TRBD1. The CDR3 has 17 amino acids. V trimming: 4 bases; J trimming: 7 bases; junction bases outside the gene matches: 19. Per the germline V gene, CDR1 is SGHRS and CDR2 is YFSETQ. CDR3: CASSPTTDRVWGYEQYF. Written as DNA, the CDR3 is TGCGCCAGCAGCCCAACGACGGACAGGGTTTGGGGATATGAGCAGTACTTC.

In nucleotides, the CDR3 is TGTGCCAGCAGCTTTTACAGGGAGGGAAGCACTGAAGCTTTCTTT. Translation: CASSFYREGSTEAFF. The J gene is TRBJ1-1, the V gene TRBV7-9, with a possible D match to TRBD1 (6 bases). Germline V CDR1 and CDR2: SEHNR, FQNEAQ (reference sequence). The CDR3 spans 15 residues. The V gene lost 3 bases and the J gene lost 4 bases, with 15 bases spanning the gap. Together with reference TRBV7-9 and TRBJ1-1, the CDR3 gives the full variable domain: DTGVSQNPRHKITKRGQNVTFRCDPISEHNRLYWYRQTLGQGPEFLTYFQNEAQLEKSRLLSDRFSAERPKGSFSTLEIQRTEQGDSAMYLCASSFYREGSTEAFFGQGTRLTVV.

This chain connects TRBV7-3 to TRBJ2-1; TRBD1 matches at 7 bases. V lost 5 bases and J lost 6; bases outside the gene matches: 4. Germline V gene data show CDR1 as SGHTA and CDR2 as FQGTGA. The CDR3 runs 13 residues. The CDR3 spells CASSATGANEQFF. Here the CDR3 DNA reads TGTGCCAGCAGCGCTACAGGGGCCAATGAGCAGTTCTTC.

The chain employs TRBV30 and TRBJ1-3; 8 bases map to TRBD1. Germline-derived CDR1 and CDR2 are GTSNPN and SVGIG (reference sequence). Trimming at V came to 4 bases and at J to 0 bases, leaving 5 bases not matched to a gene. The CDR3 consists of 15 residues. The CDR3 DNA is TGTGCCTGGACGACAGGGGACCTCTCTGGAAACACCATATATTTT. Translated, it gives CAWTTGDLSGNTIYF.

The chain is built from TRBV7-9 and TRBJ1-6; D perhaps matches TRBD1 (6 bases). The CDR3 sequence is 14 residues long. V lost 1 base and J lost 7, with 8 bases in between. Germline values: CDR1 SEHNR, CDR2 FQNEAQ (reference sequence). The CDR3 DNA follows: TGTGCCAGCAGCTTAGAGCAGGGGAATTCACCCCTCCACTTT. It is translated as CASSLEQGNSPLHF.